This TCR beta chain appears in the sequencing data of a study of CD8+CD57+ T cells in acquired aplastic anemia. About the study: Sorted CD4+ and CD8+ cell DNA averaged around 3.5 ug.

Study-level findings and limits: In common between the patients and the controls were nearly 30 CD8+ CDR3 sequences.

CDR3 size: 13 residues. The V segment lost 1 base and the J segment 7 bases; nucleotides outside the gene matches: 1. In germline, CDR1 is SGHVT, CDR2 SQSDAQ. Profiling of TCR beta VDJ combinations and CDR3 sequences used genomic DNA as template. A single record per CDR3 protein comes from TCRdb applying MiXCR to the reads. The sample records 80,000 to 100,000 distinct CDR3 sequences, about 66% being singletons. In patients chosen for sequencing, flow cytometry had shown CD8+CD57+ cell expansion. Every one of the patients had aplastic anemia (severe, acquired). Patients were untreated when blood was sampled. This clonotype has just a few counts. Its antigen is as yet unknown.

This TCR was recovered from a human donor with aplastic anemia. The chain links TRBV7-4 to TRBJ2-1, with 7 positions matching TRBD1. The specimen sequenced was sorted CD4+, CD8+, or CD8+CD57+ T cells (not recorded which) from PBMCs. CDR3 coding DNA: TGTGCCAGCAGCTTAGACAGGGGTAATGAGCAGTTCTTC. Residues: CASSLDRGNEQFF. Filled out from reference TRBV7-4 and TRBJ2-1, the complete variable domain reads GAGVSQSPRYKVAKRGRDVALRCDSISGHVTLYWYRQTLGQGSEVLTYSQSDAQRDKSGRPSGRFSAERPERSVSTLKIQRTEQGDSAVYLCASSLDRGNEQFFGPGTRLTVL.